Listed here are 17 T cell receptor beta chains from one sample, sequenced in a study of CD8 T cells in ankylosing spondylitis. These receptors' antigens are unknown. A single record per CDR3 protein comes from TCRdb applying MiXCR to the 5' RACE reads. Found here are 400,000 to 450,000 distinct CDR3 sequences, about 15% of them singletons; the top ten hold 0.85% to 1.3%. Whole-study results and caveats: Typical of ankylosing spondylitis blood, it appeared, was a TCR beta motif of fewer than 10 highly homologous variants.

Sequencing used blood, either unsorted or a sorted T cell fraction (not recorded which). These receptors were collected from a male donor with ankylosing spondylitis.

This clonotype was seen ten or more times. The chain has TRBV20-1 and TRBJ2-3; D not certain. The V gene's germline CDR1 is DFQATT and CDR2 SNEGSKA (reference sequence). The CDR3 consists of 13 residues. The CDR3 is CSLRFPGTDTQYF. CDR3 DNA sequence: TGCAGCCTCCGGTTCCCCGGCACAGATACGCAGTATTTT.

This clonotype was found a few times. This chain uses TRBV2 with TRBJ2-1; 9 bases fit TRBD2. Germline V CDR1 and CDR2: SNHLY, FYNNEI. Trimming took 6 bases from V and 7 from J; bases not matched to a gene: 7. This CDR3 has 14 residues. The CDR3 region has the DNA TGTGCCAGCAGGGGCCTAGCGGGAACTAATGAGCAGTTCTTC. This encodes CASRGLAGTNEQFF.

This clonotype was observed a few times. This chain links TRBV7-2 with TRBJ1-2; D unclear. The CDR3 runs 15 residues. Trimming pared 1 base from V and 6 bases from J, leaving 15 bases between. CDR1 is SGHTA and CDR2 is FQGNSA in the germline V gene. The DNA for the CDR3 is TGTGCCAGCAGCTTAGAAGGTTGGGGTCGCGATGGCTACACCTTC. This codes for CASSLEGWGRDGYTF.

This clonotype was detected many times. V and J are TRBV20-1 and TRBJ2-3, with 8 bases fitting TRBD2. This CDR3 is 15 amino acids long. Germline loops: CDR1 DFQATT, CDR2 SNEGSKA (reference sequence). The J segment lost 0 bases and the V segment lost 3 bases, leaving 5 bases of the junction unmatched. CDR3 DNA sequence: TGCAGTGCTAGTGAGGCTAGCGGGAGCACAGATACGCAGTATTTT. It specifies CSASEASGSTDTQYF.

This clonotype was observed at least ten times. This chain uses TRBV20-1 with TRBJ1-5, with D uncertain. Deletions cut 0 bases from V and 7 bases from J, with 10 bases between. Germline CDR1 is DFQATT and CDR2 is SNEGSKA (reference sequence). CDR3 length: 13 residues. CDR3 region: CSARDYPNQPQHF. Written as DNA, the CDR3 is TGCAGTGCTAGAGATTATCCAAACCAGCCCCAGCATTTT.

This clonotype has a handful of counts. The chain uses TRBV30 and TRBJ1-2, with 9 bases aligning to TRBD1. The CDR3 runs to 13 residues. Germline V gene sequence: CDR1 GTSNPN, CDR2 SVGIG (reference sequence). With 3 bases clipped from V and 6 bases from J, the junction kept 5 bases outside the gene matches. CDR3 in DNA: TGTGCCTGGAGCGGGGACAGGGCCCATGGCTACACCTTC. It yields the protein CAWSGDRAHGYTF.

This clonotype was counted at least ten times. The rearrangement uses TRBV20-1 and TRBJ2-1; 7 nucleotides line up with TRBD2. Germline loops: CDR1 DFQATT, CDR2 SNEGSKA (reference sequence). The junction had 7 bases not matched to a gene; V was cut back by 7 bases and J by 4 bases. The CDR3 is 13 residues long. In nucleotides, the CDR3 is TGCAGTGGACGGGACTACCTTTACAATGAGCAGTTCTTC. It encodes CSGRDYLYNEQFF.

This clonotype was picked up a small number of times. This chain uses TRBV28 with TRBJ1-1; 7 nucleotides agree with TRBD1. The junction had 6 bases not matched to a gene; V was cut back by 10 bases and J by 1 base. CDR1 is MDHEN and CDR2 is SYDVKM in the germline V gene. CDR3 length: 13 amino acids. The CDR3 protein is CAIPTGWNTEAFF. Here the CDR3 DNA reads TGTGCCATTCCGACAGGGTGGAACACTGAAGCTTTCTTT. Combining the CDR3 with reference TRBV28 and TRBJ1-1 gives the whole variable domain DVKVTQSSRYLVKRTGEKVFLECVQDMDHENMFWYRQDPGLGLRLIYFSYDVKMKEKGDIPEGYSVSREKKERFSLILESASTNQTSMYLCAIPTGWNTEAFFGQGTRLTVV.

This chain joins TRBV29-1 and TRBJ1-2; D ambiguous. V was clipped by 5 bases and J by 8 bases, with 15 bases between them. Germline CDR1 and CDR2: SQVTM and ANQGSEA. There are 12 residues in the CDR3. The CDR3 here is CSVRPSFGGYTF. CDR3 nucleotide sequence: TGCAGCGTTAGGCCGTCGTTCGGGGGCTACACCTTC.

At least ten counts were recorded for this clonotype. This chain links TRBV12-3 or TRBV12-4 with TRBJ1-3; D is perhaps TRBD1 (6 bases). Deletions cut 1 base from V and 0 bases from J, with 13 bases between. CDR3 size: 17 residues. The CDR3 DNA reads as TGTGCCAGCAGTTTAGGGGGACACCGAGACTCTGGAAACACCATATATTTT. It translates to CASSLGGHRDSGNTIYF.

V usage is TRBV20-1 and J usage is TRBJ1-5; TRBD1 might be the D (5 bases). The V end was cut by 3 bases, the J end by 3 bases, with 12 bases between. The V gene's germline CDR1 is DFQATT and CDR2 SNEGSKA (reference sequence). The CDR3 sequence is 14 residues long. The CDR3 loop is CSASRGRVNQPQHF. CDR3 nucleotides: TGCAGTGCTAGTAGGGGTAGGGTCAATCAGCCCCAGCATTTT.

The chain is built from TRBV15 and TRBJ2-2, with 11 bases aligning to TRBD1. Germline V gene sequence: CDR1 LNHNV, CDR2 YYDKDF (reference sequence). V lost 5 bases and J lost 3; bases outside the gene matches: 5. This CDR3 is 16 amino acids long. CDR3 amino acids: CATSRGQGADTGELFF. DNA for the CDR3: TGTGCCACCAGCCGAGGACAGGGGGCCGACACCGGGGAGCTGTTTTTT.

This clonotype was seen at least ten times. The V call is TRBV20-1, the J call TRBJ1-4; the D gene is possibly TRBD1 (5 bases). The CDR3 has 14 amino acids. The V end lost 3 bases, the J end lost 3 bases, and 11 bases lay between the germline ends. Germline CDR1 and CDR2: DFQATT and SNEGSKA (reference sequence). The DNA for the CDR3 is TGCAGTGCTAGGGGGGATACGGCTAATGAAAAACTGTTTTTT. Amino acids: CSARGDTANEKLFF.

The chain joins TRBV7-9 to TRBJ1-4, with D possibly TRBD1 on 6 matching bases. Trimming removed 5 bases at V and 1 base at J, with 11 bases between. CDR1 and CDR2 (germline): SEHNR, FQNEAQ (reference sequence). CDR3 length: 15 amino acids. Here the CDR3 reads CASSLGQGTNEKLFF. The CDR3 region has the DNA TGTGCCAGCAGCCTGGGACAAGGAACTAATGAAAAACTGTTTTTT. The complete variable domain, with remaining parts taken from reference TRBV7-9 and TRBJ1-4, reads DTGVSQNPRHKITKRGQNVTFRCDPISEHNRLYWYRQTLGQGPEFLTYFQNEAQLEKSRLLSDRFSAERPKGSFSTLEIQRTEQGDSAMYLCASSLGQGTNEKLFFGSGTQLSVL.

This rearrangement joins TRBV3-1 to TRBJ2-7, with 15 bases identical to TRBD2. The CDR3 has 15 amino acids. From germline, CDR1 is LGHDT and CDR2 YNNKEL (reference sequence). V lost 3 bases, J lost 4 bases, and 1 base stayed unmatched. CDR3 protein: CASSQGTSGRYEQYF. In nucleotides, the CDR3 is TGTGCCAGCAGCCAGGGGACTAGCGGGAGGTACGAGCAGTACTTC.

The rearrangement uses TRBV28 and TRBJ2-7; 8 bases map to TRBD1. The germline V gene has CDR1 MDHEN and CDR2 SYDVKM. The V segment lost 4 bases and the J segment 12 bases; nucleotides outside the gene matches: 5. The CDR3 totals 11 residues. As DNA, the CDR3 is TGTGCCAGCAGTTGGCGGACAGGGCTGTACTTC. Translated, it gives CASSWRTGLYF.

J is TRBJ2-7 and V is TRBV6-2 or TRBV6-3, with D uncertain. The CDR3 has 11 amino acids. V lost 6 bases and J 8 bases, leaving 11 bases between the germline ends. Germline CDR1 is MNHEY and CDR2 is SVGEGT. In DNA form, the CDR3 reads TGTGCCAGCAGGCATGAGTTTCAGCAGTACTTC. The encoded protein is CASRHEFQQYF.